What follows describes a single T cell receptor beta chain. Germline values: CDR1 SEHNR, CDR2 FQNEAQ (reference sequence). The CDR3 loop spans 16 amino acids. The trim removed 4 bases at V and 1 base at J, leaving 8 bases unmatched. This sample is part of a study of T-cell memory formation after mild COVID-19. TCRdb reprocessed the 5' RACE reads with MiXCR, giving one entry per CDR3 protein. Of approximately 180,000 distinct CDR3 sequences in the sample, approximately 16% were seen once. The sequence derives from an adult woman who had mild COVID-19 (a few samples of this study predate the infection). Cell type and time point are not known. Sequenced: PBMCs or a T cell subset sorted from them (not recorded which). The V gene is TRBV7-9, the J gene TRBJ2-7; 9 bases are a match to TRBD1. CDR3 in amino acids: CASSSDRQGGSYEQYF. The CDR3 region has the DNA TGTGCCAGCAGCTCAGATCGACAGGGGGGTTCCTACGAGCAGTACTTC.